The TCR beta chain under discussion was sequenced for a study of blood T cells in healthy people across ages. The overall study: About one barcoded TCR beta cDNA was captured per two T cells.

This clonotype was detected a few times. The CDR3 spans 15 residues. V lost 0 bases to trimming and J lost 0 bases, with 9 bases between them. CDR1 and CDR2 from the germline V gene are LNHDA and SQIVND (reference sequence). Using a J-beta primer mix together with a sample-barcoded 5' primer, a second PCR was run for 7 to 11 cycles. A template-switch adaptor with 12 random nucleotides tagged each cDNA molecule. TCRdb used MiXCR to reprocess the 5' RACE reads, holding one entry per CDR3 protein. The sample contains 700,000 to 1,000,000 distinct CDR3 sequences, approximately 44% of which appear only once.

The clonotype originates from a man aged 60 to 75 in good health. Sequencing input: blood. This chain links TRBV19 with TRBJ2-7; TRBD2 might be the D (6 bases). CDR3 coding DNA: TGTGCCAGTAGTATAGAGTCCGGGAGCTCCTACGAGCAGTACTTC. Its protein product is CASSIESGSSYEQYF.